This T cell receptor (beta chain) was sequenced for a study of T cells in women clearing cervical HPV infection. On this clone itself: Its antigen is not known. The DNA ends 3 residues before the CDR3 does, and the rest of the CDR3 is filled in from the germline J gene.

Germline V gene data show CDR1 as SQVTM and CDR2 as ANQGSEA. The CDR3 spans 14 residues. The ends lost 2 bases at V and 4 bases at J; junction bases unmatched: 7. Profiling relied on immunoSEQ multiplex PCR, and the TCRdb table lists in-frame clones only, not all of them. The sample includes 25,000 to 35,000 clones. Study outcomes and limitations: Each sample's T-cell count was unknown, possibly confounding richness.

The clonotype originates from a woman between 18 and 75 years old with a cervical HPV16 infection that either progressed to CIN3+ or cleared (not recorded which). The sequenced sample was blood buffy coat. This chain joins TRBV29-1 and TRBJ2-5; 7 nucleotides line up with TRBD1. CDR3 protein: CSVERGGVPETQYF. The covered CDR3 bases are TGCAGCGTTGAACGAGGGGGCGTTCCAGAGACC. Full variable domain (rest looked up from reference TRBV29-1 and TRBJ2-5): SAVISQKPSRDICQRGTSLTIQCQVDSQVTMMFWYRQQPGQSLTLIATANQGSEATYESGFVIDKFPISRPNLTFSTLTVSNMSPEDSSIYLCSVERGGVPETQYFGPGTRLLVL.